The clone carrying this T cell receptor (beta chain) appeared many times. What it recognizes is unknown. Time point specified: patch test 3, about 24 weeks after DPC sensitization. Treatment: therapeutic diphenylcyclopropenone sensitization with weekly scalp DPC. This CDR3 contains 16 residues. Trimming shortened V by 3 bases and J by 4 bases, and 19 bases separated the two germline ends. In germline, CDR1 is MDHEN, CDR2 SYDVKM. TCRdb itself ran the RACE reads through MiXCR, one entry per CDR3 protein. The sample carries about 84,000 distinct CDR3 sequences, under 14% recorded once. This record belongs to a study of human T cells and chemical hapten exposure. Study-wide background: The upper back received 0.01% DPC by patch testing, with results read at 6 days. A patient group, mainly female, showed alopecia areata, totalis or universalis. Study-wide points: Clustering by CDR3 similarity yielded significantly more large clusters from expanded TCRs than controls.

This sequence joins TRBV28 and TRBJ2-7, with TRBD1 as a possible D gene (6 bases). The source of this sequence is a woman aged 45-65 years with alopecia areata. Some clones in this sample may be carry-over from other donors' samples. The specimen comprised whole blood, sampled in connection with sensitization to the hapten diphenylcyclopropenone (DPC). CDR3 amino acids: CASSFSTSGTLYEQYF. Here the CDR3 DNA reads TGTGCCAGCAGTTTCTCGACCTCCGGGACACTTTACGAGCAGTACTTC.